The 10 T cell receptor beta chains given below trace back to one sample, sequenced in a study of T-cell memory formation after mild COVID-19. MiXCR, applied by TCRdb to the 5' RACE reads, yields one record per CDR3 protein. The sample lists roughly 170,000 distinct CDR3 sequences, about 21% occurring once. The sequenced sample consisted of PBMCs or a T cell subset sorted from them (not recorded which). The source is an adult woman who had mild COVID-19 (a few samples of this study predate the infection). Cell type and time point are not known.

This clonotype was found a few times. The chain combines TRBV7-6 with TRBJ2-6, with D perhaps matching TRBD1 or TRBD2 (6 bases each). The CDR3 sequence is 19 residues long. Germline CDR1 reads SGHVS; CDR2 reads FNYEAQ. V was shortened by 6 bases and J by 0 bases, with 21 bases between the two germline ends. This CDR3 is CASRFDLGGTNSGANVLTF. CDR3 DNA sequence: TGTGCCAGCAGATTCGACCTGGGGGGCACTAACTCTGGGGCCAACGTCCTGACTTTC.

This clonotype was seen only once. The genes are TRBV19 and TRBJ2-1; 9 positions agree with TRBD2. The V gene's germline CDR1 is LNHDA and CDR2 SQIVND (reference sequence). V gave up 9 bases and J gave up 5 bases; unmatched junction bases: 5. This CDR3 comprises 13 residues. The CDR3 region is CAREREAHNEQFF. CDR3 in DNA: TGTGCCAGGGAGCGGGAGGCCCACAATGAGCAGTTCTTC.

This clonotype was detected only a few times. This sequence joins TRBV24-1 and TRBJ2-7; 12 bases line up with TRBD2. The CDR3 is 15 residues long. Per the germline V gene, CDR1 is KGHDR and CDR2 is SFDVKD. The ends lost 2 bases at V and 3 bases at J; junction bases unmatched: 1. Here the CDR3 reads CATSDSGLAGYEQYF. CDR3 DNA sequence: TGTGCCACCAGTGATTCGGGACTAGCGGGCTACGAGCAGTACTTC.

This clonotype was counted between two and nine times. This sequence joins TRBV9 and TRBJ2-1; D may correspond to TRBD1 or TRBD2 (6 bases each). The V gene's germline CDR1 is SGDLS and CDR2 YYNGEE. Trimming took 0 bases from V and 5 from J, leaving 12 bases between them. The CDR3 spans 15 residues. CDR3 protein: CASSVGGATNNEQFF. The CDR3 nucleotides are TGTGCCAGCAGCGTAGGGGGGGCCACGAACAATGAGCAGTTCTTC.

The genes are TRBV15 and TRBJ1-1; possibly TRBD1 for D (5 bases). The CDR3 is made up of 11 amino acids. The V gene's germline CDR1 is LNHNV and CDR2 YYDKDF (reference sequence). The V end was cut by 8 bases, the J end by 4 bases, with 8 bases between. CDR3 bases: TGTGCCACCGCAAGGGGCACTGAAGCTTTCTTT. This translates into CATARGTEAFF. The entire variable domain, with the rest obtained from reference TRBV15 and TRBJ1-1, is as follows: DAMVIQNPRYQVTQFGKPVTLSCSQTLNHNVMYWYQQKSSQAPKLLFHYYDKDFNNEADTPDNFQSRRPNTSFCFLDIRSPGLGDTAMYLCATARGTEAFFGQGTRLTVV.

This clonotype was detected only a few times. The rearrangement joins TRBV7-2 to TRBJ2-5; TRBD2 matches at 11 bases. The germline CDR1 and CDR2 sequences are SGHTA and FQGNSA. Losses at the gene ends were 6 bases for V and 5 bases for J; bases not matched to a gene: 11. The CDR3 runs to 16 residues. The CDR3 spells CASSSIAGGRTETQYF. CDR3 DNA: TGTGCCAGCAGTTCAATAGCGGGAGGGCGTACGGAGACCCAGTACTTC.

This clonotype has only a few counts. The chain combines TRBV9 with TRBJ2-7; no clear D gene. The germline V gene encodes CDR1 SGDLS and CDR2 YYNGEE. V gave up 0 bases and J gave up 0 bases, with 7 bases separating them. CDR3 length equals 14 residues. CDR3 sequence reads: CASSVEGSSYEQYF. In DNA, the CDR3 is TGTGCCAGCAGCGTAGAAGGAAGCTCCTACGAGCAGTACTTC.

This chain connects TRBV20-1 to TRBJ2-2; D tentatively reads TRBD1 or TRBD2 (6 bases each). The V gene lost 6 bases and the J gene lost 4 bases, with 12 bases spanning the gap. The CDR3 has 13 amino acids. Looked up from germline, CDR1 is DFQATT and CDR2 is SNEGSKA (reference sequence). The CDR3 loop reads CSAGGRGTGELFF. The CDR3 DNA reads TGCAGTGCGGGGGGCCGGGGCACCGGGGAGCTGTTTTTT.

CDR3 protein: CASSSSLGFRDEQFF. The CDR3 DNA is TGTGCCAGCAGCTCATCGTTAGGGTTTCGGGATGAGCAGTTCTTC. The genes are TRBV7-6 and TRBJ2-1; D gene ambiguous. Germline V CDR1 and CDR2: SGHVS, FNYEAQ. This CDR3 comprises 15 residues. V lost 4 bases and J lost 8, with 18 bases in between.

This clonotype has a handful of counts. The CDR3 bases are TGTGCCAGCAGCTTTCCGTCGCGGGAGGGCTCAAACATTCAGTACTTC. It is translated as CASSFPSREGSNIQYF. This rearrangement joins TRBV7-9 to TRBJ2-4; 9 bases are shared with TRBD2. CDR1 is SEHNR, CDR2 FQNEAQ, per germline (reference sequence). The CDR3 loop spans 16 amino acids. J was trimmed by 6 bases and V by 3 bases; bases with no gene match: 9.